This T cell receptor (beta chain) stems from a study of blood T cell repertoires in COVID-19. Turning to the study itself: Sample material is recorded as cDNA or gDNA derived from T cells, B-cell-depleted T cells, or PBMCs.

The CDR3 loop spans 13 amino acids. Unmatched junction bases numbered 4, after V lost 11 bases and J lost 3 bases. In germline, CDR1 is LNHDA, CDR2 SQIVND (reference sequence). Methods used by the authors: Estimated nucleated cell counts came from reference gene primer amplification. Sequenced by immunoSEQ multiplex PCR; TCRdb stores in-frame clones only, minus some. The V and J calls and the clone size are those of that table, but D and trimming were determined from the DNA. Of 51,000 or so clones listed, about nine tenths are singletons. The source of this sequence is a man older than 75 with active or convalescent COVID-19. Sequencing was performed on peripheral blood. The V call is TRBV19, the J call TRBJ2-3, with TRBD1 identical over 11 bases. CDR3 DNA sequence: TGTGCCGGCCGGGACAGGGGGACAGATACGCAGTATTTT. Translating it yields CAGRDRGTDTQYF.